The present entry profiles one T cell receptor (beta chain) with its context. The antigen is unknown. This entry belongs to a study of monozygotic twins with inflammatory bowel disease. Study results and caveats: Patients received differing immunosuppressive treatments, which may have added variability to their repertoires. Any single strong signal or clonotype tied to IBD lacked support. IBD patients shared fewer clonotypes with other individuals than healthy twins, especially patients with disease activity signs.

Eight separate reactions per sample served to make cDNA. TCRdb re-called the 5' RACE reads and gives one entry per CDR3 protein, without DNA. Here the sample table reports about 160,000 distinct CDR3 sequences. Specimen: blood. The clonotype was recovered from a human donor with ulcerative colitis or Crohn's disease, or a healthy co-twin of an affected twin (not recorded which).

The CDR3 here is CSARVSTAEQYF. The J gene is TRBJ2-7, the V gene TRBV20-1. Germline V gene data show CDR1 as DFQATT and CDR2 as SNEGSKA (reference sequence). This CDR3 has 12 amino acids.